The 14 T cell receptor beta chains below all came from one sample that was sequenced in a study of human thymus T cells. During corrective heart surgery, resections were taken, and the thymus tissue came from them. Here immunoSEQ multiplex PCR was the method, and the copy in TCRdb shows in-frame clones only, minus some. The sample lists tens of thousands of clones, about 96% occurring once. Sequencing was done on a sample of thymus tissue. Every receptor here comes from a boy under two years old with a congenital heart defect but otherwise immunologically healthy.

The chain is built from TRBV5-6 and TRBJ2-7; D is perhaps TRBD2 (6 bases). This CDR3 is 17 amino acids long. Germline loops: CDR1 SGHDT, CDR2 YYEEEE. V shed 4 bases and J shed 6 bases, with 26 bases lying between them. This chain's CDR3 is CASSRPRQRVTGREQYF. The CDR3 DNA reads TGTGCCAGCAGCAGACCCCGACAGCGGGTCACCGGGCGCGAGCAGTACTTC.

The chain recombines TRBV9 with TRBJ1-1; D is unclear. This CDR3 has 15 amino acids. In germline, CDR1 is SGDLS, CDR2 YYNGEE. Trimming took 2 bases from V and 0 from J, leaving 11 bases between them. The CDR3 loop is CASSVLERVNTEAFF. Written as DNA, the CDR3 is TGTGCCAGCAGCGTCCTTGAGCGGGTGAACACTGAAGCTTTCTTT.

V gene TRBV7-4 combines with J gene TRBJ1-4; maybe TRBD1 (5 bases). This CDR3 contains 13 residues. V lost 4 bases and J 7 bases, leaving 10 bases between the germline ends. In germline, CDR1 is SGHVT, CDR2 SQSDAQ. The CDR3 loop is CASSSLRGEKLFF. As DNA, the CDR3 is TGTGCCAGCAGCTCTTTAAGGGGTGAAAAACTGTTTTTT.

The chain employs TRBV6-5 and TRBJ1-2; a possible D gene is TRBD1 (5 bases). Germline CDR1 reads MNHEY; CDR2 reads SVGAGI. Deletions cut 7 bases from V and 8 bases from J, with 14 bases between. The CDR3 is made up of 12 amino acids. Here the CDR3 reads CASTRGGRGYTF. CDR3 DNA: TGTGCCAGCACACGGGGCGGCCGCGGCTACACCTTC.

V usage is TRBV5-1 and J usage is TRBJ2-3, with D possibly matching TRBD2 (5 bases). Germline V gene lookup returns CDR1 SGHRS and CDR2 YFSETQ. This CDR3 contains 18 residues. Trimming removed 7 bases at V and 3 bases at J, with 27 bases between. CDR3 DNA sequence: TGCGCCAGCGGTCCCACGCCCAGAGTCGGGGATCATACAGATACGCAGTATTTT. It specifies CASGPTPRVGDHTDTQYF.

The V call is TRBV7-2, the J call TRBJ2-7, with D possibly matching TRBD1 (6 bases). This CDR3 is built from 16 residues. The germline gives CDR1 SGHTA, CDR2 FQGNSA. V lost 2 bases, J lost 3 bases, and 17 bases lay in between. In nucleotides, the CDR3 is TGTGCCAGCAGCTTACTCCAACAGGGCAAGAGCTACGAGCAGTACTTC. Encoded protein: CASSLLQQGKSYEQYF.

This sequence joins TRBV15 and TRBJ2-2; 8 bases are shared with TRBD1. Per germline, CDR1 LNHNV and CDR2 YYDKDF (reference sequence). This CDR3 has 18 amino acids. The V and J ends lost 0 bases and 5 bases, in that order; junction bases with no gene match: 11. The CDR3 region has the DNA TGTGCCACCAGCAGAGATTCAGGGGGCAAGATAGAGACCGGGGAGCTGTTTTTT. This encodes CATSRDSGGKIETGELFF.

The chain joins TRBV4-1 to TRBJ2-1, with D perhaps matching TRBD2 (5 bases). V lost 0 bases to trimming and J lost 10 bases, with 16 bases between them. Germline CDR1 and CDR2: MGHRA and YSYEKL. The CDR3 consists of 15 residues. The CDR3, as DNA: TGCGCCAGCAGCCAAGAATATACTGGGGAGCCGGAGCAGTTCTTC. It translates to CASSQEYTGEPEQFF.

The V call is TRBV9, the J call TRBJ2-7, with a possible D match to TRBD2 (5 bases). Germline V CDR1 and CDR2: SGDLS, YYNGEE. V was pared by 3 bases and J by 7 bases, with 20 bases between. The length of the CDR3 is 15 residues. The CDR3 loop is CASSAQGLREREQYF. The DNA for the CDR3 is TGTGCCAGCAGCGCGCAAGGACTTCGTGAGCGGGAGCAGTACTTC. Supplemented by reference TRBV9 and TRBJ2-7, the full variable domain reads DSGVTQTPKHLITATGQRVTLRCSPRSGDLSVYWYQQSLDQGLQFLIQYYNGEERAKGNILERFSAQQFPDLHSELNLSSLELGDSALYFCASSAQGLREREQYFGPGTRLTVT.

The chain links TRBV30 to TRBJ1-5; D unresolved. Germline-derived CDR1 and CDR2 are GTSNPN and SVGIG (reference sequence). The CDR3 is 17 amino acids. Trimming took off 0 bases at V and 4 bases at J, with 19 bases between the two ends. CDR3 in amino acids: CAWSVRKVDATNQPQHF. CDR3 nucleotide sequence: TGTGCCTGGAGTGTACGGAAAGTTGACGCCACAAATCAGCCCCAGCATTTT. Together with reference TRBV30 and TRBJ1-5, the CDR3 gives the full variable domain: SQTIHQWPATLVQPVGSPLSLECTVEGTSNPNLYWYRQAAGRGLQLLFYSVGIGQISSEVPQNLSASRPQDRQFILSSKKLLLSDSGFYLCAWSVRKVDATNQPQHFGDGTRLSIL.

CDR3 amino acids: CASSLRSGMMNTGELFF. Here the CDR3 DNA reads TGTGCCAGCAGCTTAAGATCAGGGATGATGAACACCGGGGAGCTGTTTTTT. This sequence joins TRBV7-2 and TRBJ2-2, with a tentative D call TRBD1 (5 bases). Deletions cut 2 bases from V and 1 base from J, with 14 bases between. CDR1 SGHTA and CDR2 FQGNSA come from the germline V gene. The CDR3 totals 17 residues.

The chain has TRBV15 and TRBJ1-5; the D gene is possibly TRBD1 (6 bases). Trimming pared 0 bases from V and 0 bases from J, leaving 18 bases between. This CDR3 is 19 amino acids long. The germline V gene encodes CDR1 LNHNV and CDR2 YYDKDF (reference sequence). This CDR3 is CATSREIGGRPYSNQPQHF. CDR3 nucleotides: TGTGCCACCAGCAGAGAGATCGGGGGGCGACCCTATAGCAATCAGCCCCAGCATTTT.

The chain carries TRBV27 and TRBJ1-5; D unresolved. V lost 2 bases to trimming and J lost 0 bases, with 11 bases between them. There are 16 residues in the CDR3. Germline CDR1 reads MNHEY; CDR2 reads SMNVEV (reference sequence). The CDR3 bases are TGTGCCAGCAGTTTACGCCCCCACAATAGCAATCAGCCCCAGCATTTT. It translates to CASSLRPHNSNQPQHF.

This clone was counted a single time. This rearrangement joins TRBV5-1 to TRBJ1-1, with 7 bases lining up with TRBD1. Germline loops: CDR1 SGHRS, CDR2 YFSETQ. This CDR3 has 14 residues. V gave up 4 bases and J gave up 3 bases; unmatched junction bases: 6. The CDR3 is CASSQRQGDTEAFF. DNA of the CDR3: TGCGCCAGCAGCCAACGGCAGGGGGACACTGAAGCTTTCTTT.